The T cell receptor (beta chain) described here comes from a study of OX40 agonist ivuxolimab in advanced cancers. In the study overall: Ivuxolimab, an antibody that agonizes OX40 (CD134), was administered to the patients.

Study-wide findings and caveats: Normalized T-cell clonal expansion was also low in a subset of nonresponders. At 0.1 to 3.0 mg/kg, clonal expansion of CD4+ and CD8+ blood T cells had occurred by week 6.

Measured with immunoSEQ multiplex PCR; TCRdb has only the in-frame clones, and not every one. The sample shows about 130,000 clones, around 93% of them seen only once. This CDR3 has 14 amino acids. Germline V gives CDR1 SGDLS, CDR2 YYNGEE. The trim removed 0 bases at V and 8 bases at J, leaving 3 bases unmatched. As concerns this clone: The antigen remains undetermined.

V and J are TRBV9 and TRBJ1-4; 8 bases align to TRBD1. The sequencing here drew on CD4+ or CD8+ T cells sorted from blood, taken in a trial of the OX40 agonist ivuxolimab. This TCR was recovered from an adult with an advanced solid tumor such as melanoma, head and neck, liver or kidney cancer. The CDR3 spells CASSVGTGSEKLFF. In DNA form, the CDR3 reads TGTGCCAGCAGCGTAGGGACAGGGAGCGAAAAACTGTTTTTT.